Listed below are T cell receptor beta chains from one sample, sequenced in a study of long-term antiretroviral therapy in people with HIV. Sequenced by immunoSEQ multiplex PCR; TCRdb stores in-frame clones only, minus some. The repertoire has about 28,000 clones, about 86% of them found once; the top ten carry around 5%. Sequenced material: unsorted PBMCs, taken 0.8 years after starting antiretroviral therapy. Receptors originate from a woman aged 25 to 39 with HIV. CDR3s include the opening cysteine and the closing phenylalanine or tryptophan. The D gene is left open where the match is weak. For some rows the clone size is stated as once, few or many, or as a class when expanded; others skip it.

TRBJ1-1	TRBV25-1	-	13	-	TGTGCCAGCAGTGAATATAGGGACGGTGAAGCTTTCTTT	CASSEYRDGEAFF
TRBJ1-2	TRBV10-2	TRBD1	13	-	TGCGCCAGCAGCACCACAGGGGGCGATGGCTACACCTTC	CASSTTGGDGYTF
TRBJ2-3	TRBV7-2	-	16	-	TGTGCCAGCAGCTTGAACCCGGGACTCCTCACAGATACGCAGTATTTT	CASSLNPGLLTDTQYF
TRBJ1-3	TRBV7-8	-	18	-	TGTGCCAGCAGCTTAGCCGGCAGATTATCCGGGGGGGGAAACACCATATATTTT	CASSLAGRLSGGGNTIYF
TRBJ1-4	TRBV27	TRBD1	16	-	TGTGCCAGCAGTTCCCGCCCAGGAGGGGGCAATGAAAAACTGTTTTTT	CASSSRPGGGNEKLFF
TRBJ1-2	TRBV7-2	-	14	-	TGTGCCAGCAGCCCGAGACGGACTAACTATGGCTACACCTTC	CASSPRRTNYGYTF
TRBJ1-5	TRBV5-8	-	15	-	TGTGCCAGCAGCTTGTACAGAGGAAGCGGGCAGCCCCAGCATTTT	CASSLYRGSGQPQHF
TRBJ1-2	TRBV7-3	-	16	-	TGTGCCAGCAGCTTATCCCGCCGTAGTGCTAACTATGGCTACACCTTC	CASSLSRRSANYGYTF
TRBJ2-1	TRBV11-2	-	13	-	TGTGCCAGCAGCTTAGGCAGACTCAATGAGCAGTTCTTC	CASSLGRLNEQFF
TRBJ2-1	TRBV7-3	-	17	-	TGTGCCAGCAGCTTAACTCGGAGCAGAAACTCCTACAATGAGCAGTTCTTC	CASSLTRSRNSYNEQFF
TRBJ2-7	TRBV10-1	TRBD1	15	-	TGCGCCAGCAGTGAGTCGAGGTCAGGGGGCAACGAGCAGTACTTC	CASSESRSGGNEQYF
TRBJ2-2	TRBV4-2	-	18	once	TGTGCCAGCAGCCAAGATAACCGGGCGGGGCGGAACACCGGGGAGCTGTTTTTT	CASSQDNRAGRNTGELFF
TRBJ1-6	TRBV6-5	TRBD1	14	-	TGTGCCAGCAGTTACGGGGCAGGGGGCCTTCCCCTCCACTTT	CASSYGAGGLPLHF
TRBJ1-6	TRBV10-2	-	17	-	TGCGCCAGCAGTGAGACCGCCTCGGGACGAGGGAATTCACCCCTCCACTTT	CASSETASGRGNSPLHF
TRBJ2-3	TRBV10-3	TRBD2	15	-	TGTGCCATCAGCTCCGGGACTAGCGGGGAAGATACGCAGTATTTT	CAISSGTSGEDTQYF
TRBJ1-1	TRBV27	TRBD1	16	-	TGTGCCAGCAGTTTAAGGGTGACAGGGGGAGGGACTGAAGCTTTCTTT	CASSLRVTGGGTEAFF
TRBJ2-7	TRBV14	-	15	-	TGTGCCAGCAGCCAGTTCGGCGACAGCTCCTACGAGCAGTACTTC	CASSQFGDSSYEQYF
TRBJ2-2	TRBV7-6	TRBD2	15	-	TGTGCCAGCAGCTTAGTAGGCGGGGGAACCGGGGAGCTGTTTTTT	CASSLVGGGTGELFF
TRBJ2-2	TRBV15	TRBD2	14	-	TGTGCCACCAGCAGGGGGACTAGCCCCGGGGAGCTGTTTTTT	CATSRGTSPGELFF
TRBJ2-2	TRBV2	TRBD2	15	-	TGTGCCAGCAGTGAGAAAGCGGGGGGCACCGGGGAGCTGTTTTTT	CASSEKAGGTGELFF
TRBJ1-5	TRBV4-1	-	15	-	TGCGCCAGCAGCCAAATTGAGCAGGGAGGTCAGCCCCAGCATTTT	CASSQIEQGGQPQHF
TRBJ2-3	TRBV30	-	13	-	TGTGCCTGGAGCTCGGGCCTCACAGATACGCAGTATTTT	CAWSSGLTDTQYF
TRBJ1-1	TRBV29-1	-	13	-	TGCAGCGTTGCGGGGGGGCAGGACACTGAAGCTTTCTTT	CSVAGGQDTEAFF
TRBJ1-2	TRBV4-1	-	15	-	TGCGCCAGCAGCCAAGGTGTCGTCCGGAGCTATGGCTACACCTTC	CASSQGVVRSYGYTF
TRBJ1-6	TRBV21-1	-	16	-	TGTGCCAGCAGCAAAGTGGCAGGCGGGCGAAATTCACCCCTCCACTTT	CASSKVAGGRNSPLHF
TRBJ1-2	TRBV28	-	14	-	TGTGCCAGCACCCCCTGGGGGAGTAGCTATGGCTACACCTTC	CASTPWGSSYGYTF
TRBJ1-1	TRBV2	-	12	-	TGTGCCAGCTCAGCCAGAATAATTGAAGCTTTCTTT	CASSARIIEAFF
TRBJ1-2	TRBV12-5	TRBD1	15	-	TGTGCTAGTGGTTTGGTCCCACAGGGGGCGGATGGCTACACCTTC	CASGLVPQGADGYTF
TRBJ1-3	TRBV7-9	-	13	-	TGTGCCAGCAGCCAAACGGACAGCGGTTACCCCTATTTT	CASSQTDSGYPYF
TRBJ2-3	TRBV15	TRBD1	15	-	TGTGCCACCAGCAGCGGACAGGGAGGCACAGATACGCAGTATTTT	CATSSGQGGTDTQYF
TRBJ1-6	TRBV6-1	-	13	-	TGTGCCAGCAGCCTCGGTACTAATTCACCCCTCCACTTT	CASSLGTNSPLHF
TRBJ1-1	TRBV5-4	TRBD1	14	-	TGTGCCAGCAGCGCGCGACAGGGGTACACTGAAGCTTTCTTT	CASSARQGYTEAFF
TRBJ2-7	TRBV6-1	-	14	-	TGTGCCAGCAGTGAACTGGGGGGAACCTACGAGCAGTACTTC	CASSELGGTYEQYF
TRBJ2-2	TRBV9	-	16	-	TGTGCCAGCAGCGCCCTGGCTGGCGGGGCTCCCGGGGAGCTGTTTTTT	CASSALAGGAPGELFF
TRBJ1-1	TRBV10-3	TRBD1	15	-	TGTGCCATCAGACCCGGGACAGGGATGAACACTGAAGCTTTCTTT	CAIRPGTGMNTEAFF
TRBJ1-4	TRBV19	-	16	-	TGTGCCAGTAGTTGGGGTGAGGGTCGGAGGTATGAAAAACTGTTTTTT	CASSWGEGRRYEKLFF
TRBJ1-5	TRBV25-1	-	11	few	TGTGCCAGCGGGATTCTGGAGCCCCAGCATTTT	CASGILEPQHF
TRBJ1-5	TRBV2	-	16	-	TGTGCCAGCAGGCCTCGGGGGGCTAATAGCAATCAGCCCCAGCATTTT	CASRPRGANSNQPQHF
TRBJ2-3	TRBV5-8	-	16	-	TGTGCCAGCAGGGCCTCCGGGACAATGAGCACAGATACGCAGTATTTT	CASRASGTMSTDTQYF
TRBJ2-1	TRBV4-1	TRBD2	13	-	TGCGCCAGCAGCGCCGGACTAGCCGATGAGCAGTTCTTC	CASSAGLADEQFF
TRBJ2-2	TRBV2	TRBD2	13	-	TGTGCCATTAGCGGGGATCGCACCGGGGAGCTGTTTTTT	CAISGDRTGELFF
TRBJ2-1	TRBV5-6	TRBD1	16	-	TGTGCCAGCAGCTTGGCCGTGAAGGGGGCGGACAATGAGCAGTTCTTC	CASSLAVKGADNEQFF
TRBJ2-3	TRBV7-9	TRBD2	15	-	TGTGCCAGCAGCTTAAGCGGGGGGTCTGCAGATACGCAGTATTTT	CASSLSGGSADTQYF
TRBJ1-5	TRBV7-6	-	13	few	TGTGCCAGCAGCTTAAGCTACGATCAGCCCCAGCATTTT	CASSLSYDQPQHF
TRBJ2-2	TRBV7-8	-	13	-	TGTGCCAGCAAGCCCACGGAGAGCGGGGAGCTGTTTTTT	CASKPTESGELFF
TRBJ1-3	TRBV10-1	-	12	once	TGCGCCAGCAGTGCGATCGGAAACACCATATATTTT	CASSAIGNTIYF
TRBJ2-5	TRBV2	TRBD2	19	once	TGTGCCAGCAGTGGTTTAGCGGGCACAACTTCACGAGGGCAAGAGACCCAGTACTTC	CASSGLAGTTSRGQETQYF
TRBJ2-3	TRBV11-2	TRBD2	16	-	TGTGCCAGCAGCTCTTTAGCGGGGGGGCTTAAAGATACGCAGTATTTT	CASSSLAGGLKDTQYF
TRBJ2-7	TRBV12-1	-	12	-	TGTGCCAGCAGCTTTACTAGCGGGGGGGGGAACTTC	CASSFTSGGGNF
TRBJ2-3	TRBV19	-	13	-	TGTGCCAGTAGCCGGGGGGCCTTAGATACGCAGTATTTT	CASSRGALDTQYF
TRBJ1-1	TRBV27	TRBD1	14	-	TGTGCCAGCGGTCCAGGGGGCGGTACGGAATTAGCTTTCTTT	CASGPGGGTELAFF
TRBJ2-3	TRBV5-1	-	16	-	TGCGCCAGCAGCTTGGGGCGAAGACAGGGCACAGATACGCAGTATTTT	CASSLGRRQGTDTQYF
TRBJ1-1	TRBV7-9	-	13	-	TGTGCCAGCAGCTTAGGGGCGAACACTGAAGCTTTCTTT	CASSLGANTEAFF